Listed here are 25 T cell receptor beta chains from one sample, sequenced in a study of response to subunit inactivated influenza vaccine. MiXCR was run by TCRdb on the RT-PCR reads, yielding one entry per CDR3 protein. The sample lists about 520,000 distinct CDR3 sequences; approximately 7.7% were seen once. The source material was PBMCs from blood, sampled approximately 25 months after vaccination. The origin of the receptors is a man between 50 and 69 years old who received an inactivated influenza vaccine.

The V call is TRBV6-4, the J call TRBJ1-1; D is unclear. V was clipped by 2 bases and J by 2 bases, with 12 bases between them. The CDR3 is 15 residues long. Germline V gene lookup returns CDR1 MRHNA and CDR2 SNTAGT. The CDR3 is CASSDLPGGNTEAFF. In DNA, the CDR3 is TGTGCCAGCAGTGACCTACCGGGAGGAAACACTGAAGCTTTCTTT.

This clonotype occurred a few times. The chain joins TRBV30 to TRBJ2-7; perhaps TRBD1 as D (6 bases). The CDR3 runs 14 residues. Trimming removed 1 base at V and 6 bases at J, with 16 bases between. Per germline, CDR1 GTSNPN and CDR2 SVGIG (reference sequence). Here the CDR3 reads CAWSGTDLWGEQYF. CDR3 DNA: TGTGCCTGGAGTGGGACAGACTTATGGGGCGAGCAGTACTTC.

This chain connects TRBV29-1 to TRBJ2-7; TRBD1 matches 9 bases. V dropped 1 base and J dropped 6; count of bases not matched to a gene: 10. CDR3 length equals 15 residues. From germline, CDR1 is SQVTM and CDR2 ANQGSEA. In DNA, the CDR3 is TGCAGCGTTGAAGTCCGGGGACAGGGACCCTCCGAGCAGTACTTC. Translation: CSVEVRGQGPSEQYF.

This clonotype was seen ten or more times. V gene TRBV6-1 combines with J gene TRBJ1-4; perhaps TRBD1 as D (6 bases). The CDR3 has 15 residues. CDR1 is MNHNS and CDR2 is SASEGT in the germline V gene. V lost 6 bases and J lost 0, with 11 bases in between. The CDR3 reads CASRPTGTTNEKLFF. The DNA of the CDR3 is TGTGCCAGCAGACCTACAGGGACAACTAATGAAAAACTGTTTTTT.

V is TRBV3-1 and J is TRBJ2-7; maybe TRBD2 (6 bases). CDR1 LGHDT and CDR2 YNNKEL come from the germline V gene (reference sequence). The length of the CDR3 is 18 residues. Trimming pared 7 bases from V and 2 bases from J, leaving 27 bases between. CDR3 bases: TGTGCCAGCACCAACCCCCCGGTCCGGGAGTCCCCAACCTACGAGCAGTACTTC. Residues: CASTNPPVRESPTYEQYF.

V and J are TRBV4-3 and TRBJ2-1; TRBD2 might be the D (6 bases). Germline V gives CDR1 LGHNA, CDR2 YSLEER. The germline V and J ends were trimmed by 4 bases and 0 bases, with 13 bases remaining between them. The length of the CDR3 is 16 residues. CDR3 DNA: TGCGCCAGCAGCCTACAAGCGGGTAGCTCCTACAATGAGCAGTTCTTC. It encodes CASSLQAGSSYNEQFF.

In its sample, this clonotype was seen a few times. The chain combines TRBV4-2 with TRBJ1-3, with D perhaps matching TRBD1 (5 bases). CDR1 is LGHNA, CDR2 YNFKEQ, per germline. The length of the CDR3 is 16 residues. Trimming stripped 3 bases from V and 0 bases from J, with 12 bases between. In DNA, the CDR3 is TGTGCCAGCAGCCAGTACAGGTCGAGCTCTGGAAACACCATATATTTT. This translates into CASSQYRSSSGNTIYF.

The table lists this clonotype with a few counts. The gene calls are TRBV11-2 and TRBJ2-7; 9 bases are a match to TRBD2. Trimming took 6 bases from V and 2 from J; bases not matched to a gene: 8. The germline CDR1 and CDR2 sequences are SGHAT and FQNNGV. CDR3 size: 15 residues. The CDR3 region is CASRISGRGAYEQYF. CDR3 nucleotide sequence: TGTGCCAGCAGAATTAGCGGGAGAGGTGCCTACGAGCAGTACTTC.

In the case of this clonotype: This may be a read error: a much more frequent sequence differs by one nucleotide. This chain connects TRBV6-5 to TRBJ1-1, with D uncertain. The V end was cut by 0 bases, the J end by 0 bases, with 8 bases between. CDR3 size: 15 residues. Per the germline V gene, CDR1 is MNHEY and CDR2 is SVGAGI. The CDR3 protein is CASSYSARMNTEAFF. The CDR3 nucleotides read TGTGCCAGCAGTTACTCGGCCAGAATGAACACTGAAGCTTTCTTT.

This clonotype was picked up many times. The chain joins TRBV3-1 to TRBJ1-5, with no clear D. Trimming stripped 10 bases from V and 1 base from J, with 11 bases between. The CDR3 has 13 residues. Germline CDR1 LGHDT, CDR2 YNNKEL (reference sequence). The chain's CDR3 is CATSLTSNQPQHF. As DNA, the CDR3 is TGTGCCACCTCACTGACGAGCAATCAGCCCCAGCATTTT.

CDR3 in amino acids: CASSQVRFQETQYF. The CDR3 DNA is TGTGCCAGCAGCCAAGTCCGGTTCCAAGAGACCCAGTACTTC. V usage is TRBV14 and J usage is TRBJ2-5; D uncertain. Trimming stripped 1 base from V and 1 base from J, with 7 bases between. The CDR3 runs 14 residues. The germline V gene has CDR1 SGHDN and CDR2 FVKESK.

A few counts support this clonotype. The genes are TRBV21-1 and TRBJ1-6; the D call of TRBD1 is as the table states it, not checked on the DNA. TRBV21-1 is labeled a pseudogene. This CDR3 has 17 residues. For the CDR3, the DNA is TGTGCCAGCAGCAAGGGACAGGGAGGGCTGTGGAATTCACCCCTCCACTTT. The encoded protein is CASSKGQGGLWNSPLHF.

This clonotype was recorded a few times. The rearrangement joins TRBV4-1 to TRBJ2-2; D uncertain. CDR3 length: 16 amino acids. Trimming pared 1 base from V and 0 bases from J, leaving 9 bases between. Germline assignment: CDR1 MGHRA and CDR2 YSYEKL. CDR3 bases: TGCGCCAGCAGCCAAGTTACAGCCGCGAACACCGGGGAGCTGTTTTTT. This gives the protein CASSQVTAANTGELFF.

CDR3 sequence: CASSRGSGRGTDTQYF. CDR3 coding DNA: TGTGCCAGCAGCCGGGGCAGCGGGAGGGGCACAGATACGCAGTATTTT. The rearrangement links TRBV11-2 to TRBJ2-3, with TRBD2 identical over 10 bases. The germline CDR1 and CDR2 sequences are SGHAT and FQNNGV. There are 16 residues in the CDR3. With 5 bases clipped from V and 1 base from J, the junction kept 6 bases outside the gene matches.

This clonotype was detected many times. CDR3 DNA sequence: TGTGCCAGCAGCAGCCCAGCAGACAGCCATCCTGAAAAACTGTTTTTT. Its translation: CASSSPADSHPEKLFF. This chain joins TRBV21-1 and TRBJ1-4; the table's D call, TRBD1, was not checked against the DNA. TRBV21-1 is a pseudogene. This CDR3 has 16 amino acids.

The chain recombines TRBV6-1 with TRBJ2-3; 10 bases align to TRBD1. CDR3 length: 14 amino acids. The V and J ends lost 7 bases and 3 bases, in that order; junction bases with no gene match: 4. Germline V lookup: CDR1 MNHNS, CDR2 SASEGT. DNA for the CDR3: TGTGCCAGCAACCGGGACAGGGGAACAGATACGCAGTATTTT. Translated: CASNRDRGTDTQYF.

This clonotype showed up many times. The CDR3 reads CASSLSGNEQFF. CDR3 nucleotide sequence: TGTGCCAGCAGTTTATCGGGCAATGAGCAGTTCTTC. The rearrangement uses TRBV12-3 or TRBV12-4 and TRBJ2-1; D is unclear. The length of the CDR3 is 12 residues. Trimming took off 2 bases at V and 6 bases at J, with 5 bases between the two ends.

This clonotype was recorded a few times. CDR3 residues: CASSLEGDGRHEQFF. In DNA form, the CDR3 reads TGTGCCAGCAGCTTGGAGGGGGACGGGCGGCATGAGCAGTTCTTC. V and J are TRBV5-6 and TRBJ2-1, with a possible D match to TRBD1 (6 bases). Germline V lookup: CDR1 SGHDT, CDR2 YYEEEE. This CDR3 is built from 15 residues. Trimming stripped 0 bases from V and 8 bases from J, with 15 bases between.

This clonotype was seen more than once but under ten times. V is TRBV20-1 and J is TRBJ2-7; 7 bases are a match to TRBD2. The CDR3 is 13 amino acids. With 5 bases clipped from V and 2 bases from J, the junction kept 6 bases outside the gene matches. Per germline, CDR1 DFQATT and CDR2 SNEGSKA (reference sequence). The CDR3, as DNA: TGCAGTGCTGGGGAGGGCGGTGCCTACGAGCAGTACTTC. Protein sequence: CSAGEGGAYEQYF.

This clonotype was found many times. The chain recombines TRBV12-3 or TRBV12-4 with TRBJ2-3; the match to TRBD2 covers 10 bases. The CDR3 extends over 16 amino acids. J was trimmed by 2 bases and V by 6 bases; bases with no gene match: 8. The CDR3 DNA reads as TGTGCCAGCAGATTTTCAGCGGGGGGGTACACAGATACGCAGTATTTT. Its protein product is CASRFSAGGYTDTQYF.

The rearrangement uses TRBV18 and TRBJ2-2; tentatively, D is TRBD1 (6 bases). V lost 3 bases and J 6 bases, leaving 23 bases between the germline ends. The CDR3 is 18 residues long. CDR1 and CDR2 (germline): KGHSH, LQKENI. The CDR3 DNA is TGTGCCAGCTCACCGTATTCCGGGACACCTAACGCACCCGGGGAGCTGTTTTTT. Translating gives CASSPYSGTPNAPGELFF.

This clonotype was seen a handful of times. V and J are TRBV4-1 and TRBJ1-1, with D perhaps matching TRBD1 (5 bases). Germline CDR1 is MGHRA and CDR2 is YSYEKL. With 1 base removed from V and 2 bases from J, the gap between germline ends came to 8 bases. There are 14 residues in the CDR3. The DNA of the CDR3 is TGCGCCAGCAGCCAAGTTGGGGACAACACTGAAGCTTTCTTT. It encodes CASSQVGDNTEAFF.

The V call is TRBV5-1, the J call TRBJ2-1, with 7 nucleotides matching TRBD2. Per the germline V gene, CDR1 is SGHRS and CDR2 is YFSETQ. The ends lost 0 bases at V and 8 bases at J; junction bases unmatched: 5. The CDR3 consists of 14 residues. DNA for the CDR3: TGCGCCAGCAGCTTGGTGACTAGCTTGGATGAGCAGTTCTTC. It is translated as CASSLVTSLDEQFF.

In this sample, this clonotype turned up a few times. The chain uses TRBV20-1 and TRBJ2-1; the D gene is possibly TRBD1 (5 bases). The V gene lost 3 bases and the J gene lost 3 bases, with 12 bases spanning the gap. The germline gives CDR1 DFQATT, CDR2 SNEGSKA (reference sequence). This CDR3 is built from 14 residues. This CDR3 is CSARPRDSYNEQFF. DNA of the CDR3: TGCAGTGCTAGGCCCCGAGACAGCTACAATGAGCAGTTCTTC.

The table lists this clonotype with a few counts. This rearrangement joins TRBV29-1 to TRBJ2-3; D possibly corresponds to TRBD1 (6 bases). CDR3 length equals 12 residues. The germline V gene has CDR1 SQVTM and CDR2 ANQGSEA. The V end was cut by 3 bases, the J end by 7 bases, with 11 bases between. The CDR3 DNA follows: TGCAGCGTTGAGTTTGGGACAAATACGCAGTATTTT. Its translation is CSVEFGTNTQYF.